This entry describes one TCR beta chain. This record comes from a study of Graves' ophthalmopathy and Graves' hyperthyroidism. The CDR3 spans 14 residues. V lost 7 bases to trimming and J lost 4 bases; unmatched junction nucleotides: 7. Looked up from germline, CDR1 is SGHRS and CDR2 is YFSETQ. RNA transcripts served as template for amplifying TCR beta CDR3 sequences. HTBI-primed first-round RT-PCR preceded second-round multiplex PCR. Each CDR3 protein is one row after TCRdb ran MiXCR on the multiplex PCR reads. The table has 500,000 to 800,000 distinct CDR3 sequences, 35% to 50% seen once. This TCR derives from an adult man with Graves' ophthalmopathy. Sequenced material: peripheral blood. The chain has TRBV5-1 and TRBJ1-1, with TRBD1 matching 10 bases. The chain's CDR3 is CASRLRQGATEAFF. In nucleotides, the CDR3 is TGCGCCAGCCGATTGAGACAGGGGGCCACTGAAGCTTTCTTT.